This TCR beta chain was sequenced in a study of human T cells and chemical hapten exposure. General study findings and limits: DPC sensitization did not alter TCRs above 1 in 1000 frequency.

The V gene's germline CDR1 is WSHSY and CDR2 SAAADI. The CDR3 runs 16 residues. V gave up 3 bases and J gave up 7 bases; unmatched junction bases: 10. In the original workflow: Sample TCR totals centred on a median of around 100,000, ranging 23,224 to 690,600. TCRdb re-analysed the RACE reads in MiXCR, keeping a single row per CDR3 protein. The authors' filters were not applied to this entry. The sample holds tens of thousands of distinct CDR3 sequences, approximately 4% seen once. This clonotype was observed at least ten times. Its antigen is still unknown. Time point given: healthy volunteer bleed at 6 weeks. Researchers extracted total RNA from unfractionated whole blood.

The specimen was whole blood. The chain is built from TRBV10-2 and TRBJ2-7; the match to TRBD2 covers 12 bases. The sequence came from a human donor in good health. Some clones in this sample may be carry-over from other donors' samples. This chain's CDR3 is CASSDSTSGRPREQYF. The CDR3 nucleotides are TGCGCCAGCAGTGACTCGACTAGCGGGAGACCTCGGGAGCAGTACTTC.